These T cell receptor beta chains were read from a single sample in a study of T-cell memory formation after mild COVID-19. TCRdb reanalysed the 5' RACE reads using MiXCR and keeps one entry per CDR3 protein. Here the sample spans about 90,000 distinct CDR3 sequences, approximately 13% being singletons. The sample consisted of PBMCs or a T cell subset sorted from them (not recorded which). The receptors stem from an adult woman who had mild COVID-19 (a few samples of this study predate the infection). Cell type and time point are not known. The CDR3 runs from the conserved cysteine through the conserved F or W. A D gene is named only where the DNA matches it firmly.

CDR3 protein: CASSSILDTGELFF
D gene: .
CDR3 length: 14
V gene: TRBV5-5
J gene: TRBJ2-2

CDR3 protein: CASSLVQAIKETQYF
D gene: .
CDR3 length: 15
V gene: TRBV7-9
J gene: TRBJ2-5

CDR3 protein: CASSYSSPGAYEQYF
D gene: .
CDR3 length: 15
V gene: TRBV6-6
J gene: TRBJ2-7

CDR3 protein: CASSPSGVRNQPQHF
D gene: .
CDR3 length: 15
V gene: TRBV18
J gene: TRBJ1-5

CDR3 protein: CASNPAGYSTDTQYF
D gene: .
CDR3 length: 15
V gene: TRBV5-5
J gene: TRBJ2-3

CDR3 protein: CASSKTGVYGYTF
D gene: TRBD1
CDR3 length: 13
V gene: TRBV7-9
J gene: TRBJ1-2

CDR3 protein: CASSFSGDASGYTF
D gene: .
CDR3 length: 14
V gene: TRBV6-5
J gene: TRBJ1-2

CDR3 protein: CSAQGVSYEQYF
D gene: .
CDR3 length: 12
V gene: TRBV20-1
J gene: TRBJ2-7

CDR3 protein: CSVEGLPGTLQEQFF
D gene: .
CDR3 length: 15
V gene: TRBV29-1
J gene: TRBJ2-1

CDR3 protein: CSARDNGGPSYEQYF
D gene: .
CDR3 length: 15
V gene: TRBV20-1
J gene: TRBJ2-7

CDR3 protein: CAISRSSVAGGKETQYF
D gene: TRBD2
CDR3 length: 17
V gene: TRBV10-3
J gene: TRBJ2-5

CDR3 protein: CASSLALGADRDTQYF
D gene: .
CDR3 length: 16
V gene: TRBV7-9
J gene: TRBJ2-3

CDR3 protein: CASSSQPRDRVVYGYTF
D gene: TRBD1
CDR3 length: 17
V gene: TRBV7-9
J gene: TRBJ1-2

CDR3 protein: CASSWRPSTDTQYF
D gene: .
CDR3 length: 14
V gene: TRBV6-5
J gene: TRBJ2-3

CDR3 protein: CASSPGTADNEQFF
D gene: .
CDR3 length: 14
V gene: TRBV5-1
J gene: TRBJ2-1

CDR3 protein: CSANLAGGTDTQYF
D gene: TRBD2
CDR3 length: 14
V gene: TRBV20-1
J gene: TRBJ2-3

CDR3 protein: CSARGQGGRAVEQFF
D gene: TRBD2
CDR3 length: 15
V gene: TRBV20-1
J gene: TRBJ2-1

CDR3 protein: CASSVLIAGVFNEQYF
D gene: TRBD2
CDR3 length: 16
V gene: TRBV2
J gene: TRBJ2-7

CDR3 protein: CASSEVGEDTQYF
D gene: .
CDR3 length: 13
V gene: TRBV2
J gene: TRBJ2-3

CDR3 protein: CATRAWGSTDTQYF
D gene: .
CDR3 length: 14
V gene: TRBV24-1
J gene: TRBJ2-3

CDR3 protein: CATSDSGEGAYNEQFF
D gene: .
CDR3 length: 16
V gene: TRBV24-1
J gene: TRBJ2-1

CDR3 protein: CASSQSSYEQYF
D gene: .
CDR3 length: 12
V gene: TRBV13
J gene: TRBJ2-7

CDR3 protein: CASRWGVQETQYF
D gene: .
CDR3 length: 13
V gene: TRBV2
J gene: TRBJ2-5

CDR3 protein: CSARDPTAPFANEQFF
D gene: .
CDR3 length: 16
V gene: TRBV20-1
J gene: TRBJ2-1

CDR3 protein: CATSRDIGEMVGGGNQETQYF
D gene: .
CDR3 length: 21
V gene: TRBV15
J gene: TRBJ2-5

CDR3 protein: CASSPPSTYEQYF
D gene: .
CDR3 length: 13
V gene: TRBV18
J gene: TRBJ2-7

CDR3 protein: CATSRDRGSGTYNEQFF
D gene: TRBD2
CDR3 length: 17
V gene: TRBV15
J gene: TRBJ2-1

CDR3 protein: CASSLRVGYGYTF
D gene: .
CDR3 length: 13
V gene: TRBV27
J gene: TRBJ1-2

CDR3 protein: CASSTGLAGAGELFF
D gene: TRBD2
CDR3 length: 15
V gene: TRBV6-5
J gene: TRBJ2-2

CDR3 protein: CSVEEDRVGAEAFF
D gene: TRBD1
CDR3 length: 14
V gene: TRBV29-1
J gene: TRBJ1-1

CDR3 protein: CASSLGTGSIEQYF
D gene: TRBD1
CDR3 length: 14
V gene: TRBV5-1
J gene: TRBJ2-7

CDR3 protein: CASSLGNSGNTIYF
D gene: .
CDR3 length: 14
V gene: TRBV12-3/TRBV12-4
J gene: TRBJ1-3

CDR3 protein: CASVGHPSTDTQYF
D gene: .
CDR3 length: 14
V gene: TRBV12-3/TRBV12-4
J gene: TRBJ2-3

CDR3 protein: CSVDWTSGGPYNEQFF
D gene: TRBD2
CDR3 length: 16
V gene: TRBV29-1
J gene: TRBJ2-1

CDR3 protein: CASSFNSAETQYF
D gene: .
CDR3 length: 13
V gene: TRBV12-3/TRBV12-4
J gene: TRBJ2-5